The clone carrying this TCR beta chain was seen repeatedly, ten times or more. Its target is unknown. MiXCR, run by TCRdb on the reads, gives a single entry per CDR3 protein. The sample contains around 190,000 distinct CDR3 sequences, approximately 14% of which appear only once. The sample comes from a study of T cell repertoires in cytomegalovirus infection. Study-level information: Public TCR beta signatures marked donors with CMV infection and the matching HLA. Study results and limitations: Carriers of CMV plus the relevant HLA were identified by cumulative public TCR beta family frequency.

This receptor was identified in a human donor in good health (CMV status not recorded). Some clones in this sample may be carry-over from other donors' samples. The specimen was PBMCs.

As DNA, the CDR3 is TGTGCCAGCAGCTCAATCCGGGACATAAGGTCCTATGGCTACACCTTC. This codes for CASSSIRDIRSYGYTF. The V gene is TRBV11-2, the J gene TRBJ1-2; D may be TRBD1 (6 bases). This CDR3 is built from 16 residues. V was shortened by 4 bases and J by 4 bases, with 19 bases between the two germline ends. Germline values: CDR1 SGHAT, CDR2 FQNNGV.